This record covers a single T cell receptor (beta chain). No antigen is known for it. Trimming removed 5 bases at V and 2 bases at J, with 7 bases between. This CDR3 spans 12 amino acids. CDR1 is SGHTA, CDR2 FQGNSA, per germline. Assembly of TCR beta libraries relied on iRepertoire HTBI primers together with Arm-PCR of CDR3 regions. MiXCR, run by TCRdb on the multiplex PCR reads, gives a single entry per CDR3 protein. Of around 300,000 distinct CDR3 sequences listed, more than 20% are singletons. The time point here: persistent/refractory GD, antithyroid drugs over 5 years with positive TRAb. PBMC RNA was the source of the TCR library. As collected, the peripheral blood samples measured 8 to 9 milliliters each and went into EDTA tubes. The data stem from a study of regulatory T cells in long-lasting Graves disease. In the study overall: Patients met the persistent Graves' disease definition after over 5 years of antithyroid drugs with positive TSH receptor antibodies.

General observations from the study: New patients shared 750 to 1,000 public clonotypes, fewer than the 2,500 to 3,500 shared by persistent patients. Persistent Graves' patients showed a TCR diversity that was lower than that of newly diagnosed ones.

The TCR sequence derives from a female donor with Graves disease. Sequencing was performed on peripheral blood mononuclear cells (PBMCs), taken when the disease was refractory, from a patient treated with antithyroid drugs. V and J are TRBV7-2 and TRBJ2-7; D not resolved. This CDR3 reads CASSDRTYEQYF. The CDR3 DNA reads TGTGCCAGCAGCGATCGGACCTACGAGCAGTACTTC.